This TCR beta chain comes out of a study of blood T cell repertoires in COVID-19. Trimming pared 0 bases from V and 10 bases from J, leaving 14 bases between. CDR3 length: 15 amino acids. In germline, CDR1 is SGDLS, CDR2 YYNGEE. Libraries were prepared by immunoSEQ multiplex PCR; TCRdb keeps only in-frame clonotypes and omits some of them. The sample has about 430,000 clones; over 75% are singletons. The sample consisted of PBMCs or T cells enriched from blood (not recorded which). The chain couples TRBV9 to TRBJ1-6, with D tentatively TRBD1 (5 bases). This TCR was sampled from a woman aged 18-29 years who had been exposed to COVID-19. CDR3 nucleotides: TGTGCCAGCAGCGTAGGTGGAGGGGTTTCCTCACCCCTCCACTTT. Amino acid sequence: CASSVGGGVSSPLHF.